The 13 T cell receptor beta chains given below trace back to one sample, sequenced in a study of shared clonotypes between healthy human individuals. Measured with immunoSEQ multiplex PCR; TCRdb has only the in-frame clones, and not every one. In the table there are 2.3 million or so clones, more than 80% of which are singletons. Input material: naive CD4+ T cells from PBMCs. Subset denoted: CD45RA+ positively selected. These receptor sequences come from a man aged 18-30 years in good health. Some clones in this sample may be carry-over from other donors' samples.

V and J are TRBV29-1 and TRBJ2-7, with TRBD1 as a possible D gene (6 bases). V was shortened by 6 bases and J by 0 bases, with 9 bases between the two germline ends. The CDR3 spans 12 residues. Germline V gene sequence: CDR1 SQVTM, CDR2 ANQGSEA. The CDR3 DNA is TGCAGCGTGGGGACATTCTCCTACGAGCAGTACTTC. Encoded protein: CSVGTFSYEQYF.

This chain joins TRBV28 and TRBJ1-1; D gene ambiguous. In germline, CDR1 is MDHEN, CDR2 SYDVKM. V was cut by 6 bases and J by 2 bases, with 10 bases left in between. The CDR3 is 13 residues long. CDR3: CASRRQANTEAFF. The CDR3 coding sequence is TGTGCCAGCAGGCGGCAGGCCAACACTGAAGCTTTCTTT.

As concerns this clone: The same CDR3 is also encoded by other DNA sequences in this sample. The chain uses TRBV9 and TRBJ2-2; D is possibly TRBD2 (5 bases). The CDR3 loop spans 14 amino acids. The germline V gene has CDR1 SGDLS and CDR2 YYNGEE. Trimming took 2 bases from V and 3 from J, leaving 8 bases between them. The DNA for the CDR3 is TGTGCCAGCAGCGTGACCGGGGACACCGGGGAGCTGTTTTTT. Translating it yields CASSVTGDTGELFF.

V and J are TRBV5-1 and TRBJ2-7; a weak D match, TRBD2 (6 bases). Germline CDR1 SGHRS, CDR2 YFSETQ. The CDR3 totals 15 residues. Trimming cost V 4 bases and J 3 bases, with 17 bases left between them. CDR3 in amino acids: CASSPMTSPNYEQYF. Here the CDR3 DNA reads TGCGCCAGCAGCCCCATGACTAGTCCTAACTACGAGCAGTACTTC.

The DNA of the CDR3 is TGTGCCAGCAGCGGCGCGGGGGGATCGAGCTACGAGCAGTACTTC. Encoded protein: CASSGAGGSSYEQYF. This chain connects TRBV7-2 to TRBJ2-7; 8 positions agree with TRBD2. CDR3 length equals 15 residues. Germline loops: CDR1 SGHTA, CDR2 FQGNSA. J lost 3 bases, V lost 5 bases, and 9 bases had no gene match.

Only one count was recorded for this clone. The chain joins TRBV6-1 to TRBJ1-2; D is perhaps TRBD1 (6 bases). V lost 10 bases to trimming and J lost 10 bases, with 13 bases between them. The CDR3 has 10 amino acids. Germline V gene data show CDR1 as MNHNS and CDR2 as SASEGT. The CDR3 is CAMLGQTYTF. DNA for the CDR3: TGTGCCATGCTCGGACAGACCTACACCTTC.

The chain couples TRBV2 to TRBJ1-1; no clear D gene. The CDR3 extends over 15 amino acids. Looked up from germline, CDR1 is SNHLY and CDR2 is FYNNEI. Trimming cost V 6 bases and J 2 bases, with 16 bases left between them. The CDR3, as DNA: TGTGCCAGCAGAGGCAATAGTGGGCGAAACACTGAAGCTTTCTTT. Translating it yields CASRGNSGRNTEAFF.

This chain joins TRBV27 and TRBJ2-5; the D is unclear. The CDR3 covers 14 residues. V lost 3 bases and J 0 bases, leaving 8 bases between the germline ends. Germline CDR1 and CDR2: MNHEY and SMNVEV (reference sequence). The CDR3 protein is CASSFSRNQETQYF. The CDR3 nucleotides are TGTGCCAGCAGTTTTAGCAGAAACCAAGAGACCCAGTACTTC.

The CDR3 region has the DNA TGTGCCAGCAGCTTAAGTGGCGGGAGAGCCCCCGGCGAGCAGTACTTC. As protein: CASSLSGGRAPGEQYF. The rearrangement links TRBV7-3 to TRBJ2-7, with 7 nucleotides matching TRBD2. This CDR3 is built from 16 residues. CDR1 is SGHTA and CDR2 is FQGTGA in the germline V gene. The V segment lost 1 base and the J segment 6 bases; nucleotides outside the gene matches: 12. Looking up the rest from reference TRBV7-3 and TRBJ2-7 gives the full variable domain: GAGVSQTPSNKVTEKGKYVELRCDPISGHTALYWYRQSLGQGPEFLIYFQGTGAADDSGLPNDRFFAVRPEGSVSTLKIQRTERGDSAVYLCASSLSGGRAPGEQYFGPGTRLTVT.

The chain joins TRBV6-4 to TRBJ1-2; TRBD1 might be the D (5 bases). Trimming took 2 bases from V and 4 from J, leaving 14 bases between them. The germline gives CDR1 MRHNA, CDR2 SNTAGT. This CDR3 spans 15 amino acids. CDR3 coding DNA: TGTGCCAGCAGTGACACGAGCCGGGACGGCTATGGCTACACCTTC. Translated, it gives CASSDTSRDGYGYTF.

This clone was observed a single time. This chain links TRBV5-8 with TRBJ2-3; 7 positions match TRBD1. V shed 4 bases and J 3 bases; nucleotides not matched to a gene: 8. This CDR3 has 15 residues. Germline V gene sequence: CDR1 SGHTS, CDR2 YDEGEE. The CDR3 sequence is CASSTGQIRTDTQYF. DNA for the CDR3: TGTGCCAGCAGCACGGGACAGATAAGAACAGATACGCAGTATTTT.

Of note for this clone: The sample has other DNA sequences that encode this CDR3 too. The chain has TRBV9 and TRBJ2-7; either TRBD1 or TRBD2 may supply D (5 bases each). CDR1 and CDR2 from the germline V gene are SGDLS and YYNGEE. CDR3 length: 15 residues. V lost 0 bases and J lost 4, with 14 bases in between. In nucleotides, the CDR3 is TGTGCCAGCAGCGTAGGTGCAGGGAGTACTTACGAGCAGTACTTC. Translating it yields CASSVGAGSTYEQYF.

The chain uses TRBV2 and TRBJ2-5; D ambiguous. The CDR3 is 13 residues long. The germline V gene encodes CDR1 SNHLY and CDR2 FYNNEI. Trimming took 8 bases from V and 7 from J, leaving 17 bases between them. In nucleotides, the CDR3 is TGTGCCAGCCTTTCGATGGGCAGAGCGACCCAGTACTTC. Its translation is CASLSMGRATQYF.